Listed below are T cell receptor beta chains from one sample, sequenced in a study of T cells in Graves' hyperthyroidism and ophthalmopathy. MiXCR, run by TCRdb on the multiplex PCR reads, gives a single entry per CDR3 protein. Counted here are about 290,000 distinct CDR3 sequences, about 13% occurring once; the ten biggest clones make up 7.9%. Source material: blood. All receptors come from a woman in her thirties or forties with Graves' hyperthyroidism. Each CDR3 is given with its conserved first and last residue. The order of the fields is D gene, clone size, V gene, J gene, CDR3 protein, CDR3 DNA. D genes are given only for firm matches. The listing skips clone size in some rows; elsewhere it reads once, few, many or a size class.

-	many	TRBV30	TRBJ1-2	CAWRRGGPGPYGYTF	TGTGCCTGGAGGAGGGGAGGGCCGGGCCCCTATGGCTACACCTTC
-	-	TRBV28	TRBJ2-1	CASGGRYNEQFF	TGTGCCAGCGGGGGCCGATACAATGAGCAGTTCTTC
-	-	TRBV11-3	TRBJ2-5	CASSPWVRSAVNQETQYF	TGTGCCAGCAGCCCGTGGGTCCGGTCAGCGGTAAACCAAGAGACCCAGTACTTC
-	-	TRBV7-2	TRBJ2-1	CASSSDTTSYNEQFF	TGTGCCAGCAGCTCGGACACGACCTCCTACAATGAGCAGTTCTTC
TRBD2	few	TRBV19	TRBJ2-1	CASSPPGLAGSNEQFF	TGTGCCAGTAGTCCACCGGGACTAGCGGGGTCCAATGAGCAGTTCTTC
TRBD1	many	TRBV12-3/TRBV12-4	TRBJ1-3	CASSFMQGASGNTIYF	TGTGCCAGCAGTTTCATGCAGGGGGCCTCTGGAAACACCATATATTTT
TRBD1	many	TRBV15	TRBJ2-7	CATSRSYRDSGEQYF	TGTGCCACCAGCAGATCGTACAGGGACAGTGGGGAGCAGTACTTC
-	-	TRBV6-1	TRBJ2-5	CASRYPVQETQYF	TGTGCCAGCAGGTACCCCGTCCAAGAGACCCAGTACTTC
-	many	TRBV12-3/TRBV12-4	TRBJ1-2	CASSLLSAALGYTF	TGTGCCAGCAGTTTGTTATCAGCAGCGCTAGGCTACACCTTC
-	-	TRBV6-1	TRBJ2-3	CASRPPGGRDTQYF	TGTGCCAGCAGGCCTCCGGGGGGCAGAGATACGCAGTATTTT
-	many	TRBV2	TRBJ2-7	CASSEKGGLTQGQYF	TGTGCCAGCAGTGAAAAGGGAGGACTAACCCAAGGGCAGTACTTC
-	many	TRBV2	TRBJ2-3	CASRGGASTDTQYF	TGTGCCAGCAGAGGGGGGGCTAGCACAGATACGCAGTATTTT
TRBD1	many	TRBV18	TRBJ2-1	CASSGSGTVYNEQFF	TGTGCCAGCTCTGGCTCCGGGACAGTGTACAATGAGCAGTTCTTC
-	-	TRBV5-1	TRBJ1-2	CASSLEPGYGYTF	TGCGCCAGCAGCTTGGAGCCGGGGTATGGCTACACCTTC
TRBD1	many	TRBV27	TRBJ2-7	CASSDRVREQYF	TGTGCCAGCAGCGACAGGGTAAGGGAGCAGTACTTC
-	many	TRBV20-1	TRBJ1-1	CSARDRRTGNLYTEAFF	TGCAGTGCTAGAGATCGACGAACAGGGAACCTGTACACTGAAGCTTTCTTT
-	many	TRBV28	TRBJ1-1	CASSPTGYMNTEAFF	TGTGCCAGCAGTCCGACAGGATACATGAACACTGAAGCTTTCTTT
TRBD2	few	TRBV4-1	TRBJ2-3	CASSHGLAELDTQYF	TGCGCCAGCAGCCATGGACTAGCGGAATTGGATACGCAGTATTTT
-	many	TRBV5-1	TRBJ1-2	CASSLDGPNYGYTF	TGCGCCAGCAGCTTGGACGGCCCTAACTATGGCTACACCTTC
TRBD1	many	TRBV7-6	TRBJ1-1	CASSAGTAAFF	TGTGCCAGCAGCGCCGGGACAGCGGCTTTCTTT
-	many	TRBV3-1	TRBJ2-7	CASSHRVGEQYF	TGTGCCAGCAGTCACAGGGTGGGGGAGCAGTACTTC
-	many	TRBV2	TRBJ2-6	CASSSRLHSGANVLTF	TGTGCCAGCAGCTCCCGACTGCACTCTGGGGCCAACGTCCTGACTTTC
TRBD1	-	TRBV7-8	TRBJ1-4	CASSSRTGANNEKLFF	TGTGCCAGCAGCAGTAGGACAGGGGCAAATAATGAAAAACTGTTTTTT
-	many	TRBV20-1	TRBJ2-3	CSARARIGTDTQYF	TGCAGTGCTAGAGCTCGGATAGGCACAGATACGCAGTATTTT
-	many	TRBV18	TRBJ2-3	CASSEGNTDTQYF	TGTGCCAGCTCAGAGGGAAACACAGATACGCAGTATTTT
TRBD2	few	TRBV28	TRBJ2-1	CASSLLLAGAYNEQFF	TGTGCCAGCAGTTTATTACTAGCGGGAGCCTACAATGAGCAGTTCTTC
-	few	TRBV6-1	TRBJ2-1	CAHSSAQSSYNEQFF	TGTGCTCACTCCTCGGCCCAGAGCTCCTACAATGAGCAGTTCTTC
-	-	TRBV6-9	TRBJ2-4	CASSFAKTKNIQYF	TGTGCCAGCAGTTTTGCAAAGACCAAAAACATTCAGTACTTC
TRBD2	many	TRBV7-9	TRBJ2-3	CASSGEGRTDTQYF	TGTGCCAGCTCGGGGGAGGGAAGGACAGATACGCAGTATTTT
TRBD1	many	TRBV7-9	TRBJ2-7	CASSNTGGSGYEQYF	TGTGCCAGCAGCAATACAGGGGGCAGTGGGTACGAGCAGTACTTC
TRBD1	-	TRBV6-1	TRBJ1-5	CASTPGGGQPQHF	TGTGCCAGTACCCCAGGGGGCGGCCAGCCCCAGCATTTT
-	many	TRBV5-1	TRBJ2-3	CASSLDSRVSTDTQYF	TGCGCCAGCAGCTTGGATTCTAGGGTTAGCACAGATACGCAGTATTTT
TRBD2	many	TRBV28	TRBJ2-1	CASGGAGSLLNEQFF	TGTGCCAGCGGGGGAGCGGGGTCCCTCCTCAATGAGCAGTTCTTC
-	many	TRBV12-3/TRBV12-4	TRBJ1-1	CATSSLGATEAFF	TGTGCCACCTCTTCCCTCGGGGCGACTGAAGCTTTCTTT